The entry below gives a single T cell receptor beta chain sequence along with its context. Trimming pared 2 bases from V and 1 base from J, leaving 11 bases between. Germline V gene sequence: CDR1 MDHEN, CDR2 SYDVKM. CDR3 size: 15 residues. The data belong to a study of T cell changes during pregnancy in multiple sclerosis. TCRdb's table, derived via immunoSEQ multiplex PCR, lists solely in-frame clones and lacks some. The data hold some 100,000 clones, with more than 85% observed a single time. The TCR originated in a female donor with multiple sclerosis, enrolled in a pregnancy study. This specimen consisted of peripheral blood, obtained in the second trimester of pregnancy. The chain has TRBV28 and TRBJ1-1; D gene ambiguous. CDR3 in DNA: TGTGCCAGCAGTTTAATCCCAACGGGGAACACTGAAGCTTTCTTT. Its translation is CASSLIPTGNTEAFF.